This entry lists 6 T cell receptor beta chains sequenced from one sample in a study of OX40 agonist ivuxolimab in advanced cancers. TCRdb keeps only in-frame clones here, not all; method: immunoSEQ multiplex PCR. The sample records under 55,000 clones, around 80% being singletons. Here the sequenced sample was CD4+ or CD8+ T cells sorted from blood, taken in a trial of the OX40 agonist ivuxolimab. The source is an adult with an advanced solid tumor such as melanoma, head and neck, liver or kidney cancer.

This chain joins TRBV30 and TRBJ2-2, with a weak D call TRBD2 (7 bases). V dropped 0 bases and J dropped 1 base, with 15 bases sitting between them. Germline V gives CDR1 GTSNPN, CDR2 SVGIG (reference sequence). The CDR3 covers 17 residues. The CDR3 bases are TGTGCCTGGAGTGTACCTAGGGGGGGCAGGAACACCGGGGAGCTGTTTTTT. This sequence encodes CAWSVPRGGRNTGELFF.

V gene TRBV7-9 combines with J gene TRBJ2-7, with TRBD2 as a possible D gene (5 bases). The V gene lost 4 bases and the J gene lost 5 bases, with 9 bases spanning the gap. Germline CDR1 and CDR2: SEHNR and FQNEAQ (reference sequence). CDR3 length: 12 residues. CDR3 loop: CASSSGRDEQYF. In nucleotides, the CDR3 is TGTGCCAGCAGCTCGGGAAGGGACGAGCAGTACTTC.

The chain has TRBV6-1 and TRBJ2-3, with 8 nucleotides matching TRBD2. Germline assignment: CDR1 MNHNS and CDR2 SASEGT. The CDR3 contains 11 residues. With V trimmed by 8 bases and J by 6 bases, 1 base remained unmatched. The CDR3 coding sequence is TGTGCCAGCCAGCGGGGGGATACGCAGTATTTT. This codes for CASQRGDTQYF.

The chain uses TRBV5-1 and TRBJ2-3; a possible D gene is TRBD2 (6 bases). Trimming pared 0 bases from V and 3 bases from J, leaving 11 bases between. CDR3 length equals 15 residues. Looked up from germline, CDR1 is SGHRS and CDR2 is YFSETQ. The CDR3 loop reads CASSLVGGGTDTQYF. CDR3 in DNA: TGCGCCAGCAGCTTGGTCGGGGGAGGAACAGATACGCAGTATTTT.

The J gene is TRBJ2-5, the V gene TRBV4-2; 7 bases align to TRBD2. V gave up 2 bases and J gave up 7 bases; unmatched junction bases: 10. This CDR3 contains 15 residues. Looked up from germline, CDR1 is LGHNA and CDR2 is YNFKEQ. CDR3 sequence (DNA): TGTGCCAGCAGCCAACTAAGTGGGGGGGGAGGGACCCAGTACTTC. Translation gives CASSQLSGGGGTQYF.

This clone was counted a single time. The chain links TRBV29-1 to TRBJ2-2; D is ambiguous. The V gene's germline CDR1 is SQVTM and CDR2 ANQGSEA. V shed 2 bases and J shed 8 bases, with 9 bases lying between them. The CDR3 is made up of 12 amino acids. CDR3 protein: CSVEFLGGELFF. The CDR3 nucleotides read TGCAGCGTTGAATTCCTCGGTGGGGAGCTGTTTTTT.